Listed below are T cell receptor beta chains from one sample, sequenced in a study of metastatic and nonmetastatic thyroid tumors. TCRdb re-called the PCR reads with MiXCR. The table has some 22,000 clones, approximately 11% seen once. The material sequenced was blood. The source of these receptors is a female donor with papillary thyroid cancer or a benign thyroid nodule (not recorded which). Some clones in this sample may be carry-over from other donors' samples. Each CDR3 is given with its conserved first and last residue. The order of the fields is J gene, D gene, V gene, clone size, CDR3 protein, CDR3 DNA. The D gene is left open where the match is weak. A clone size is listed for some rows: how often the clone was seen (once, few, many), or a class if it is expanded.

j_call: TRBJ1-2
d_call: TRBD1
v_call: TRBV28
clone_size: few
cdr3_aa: CASGAQGGNYGYNF
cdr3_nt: TGTGCCAGCGGGGCGCAGGGGGGTAACTACGGCTACAACTTC

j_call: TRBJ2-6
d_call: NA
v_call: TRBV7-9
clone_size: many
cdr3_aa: CASSQAVGANVLTF
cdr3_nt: TGTGCCAGCAGCCAGGCGGTTGGGGCCAACGTCCTGACTTTC

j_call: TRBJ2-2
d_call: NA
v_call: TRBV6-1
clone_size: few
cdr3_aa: CASCGGLATVELFF
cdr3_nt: TGTGCCAGCTGCGGGGGCCTTGCCACCGTGGAGCTGTTTTTT

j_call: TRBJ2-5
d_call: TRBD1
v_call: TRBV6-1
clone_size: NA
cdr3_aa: CASRRQGAGYTQYF
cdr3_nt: TGTGCCAGCAGAAGACAGGGGGCGGGATATACCCAGTACTTC

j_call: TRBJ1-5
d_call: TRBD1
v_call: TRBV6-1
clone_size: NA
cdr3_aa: CASSDDRVYQPQHF
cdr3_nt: TGTGCCAGCAGTGACGACAGGGTTTATCAGCCACAGCATTTT

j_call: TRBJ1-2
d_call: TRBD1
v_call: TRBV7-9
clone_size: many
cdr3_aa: CASSLAGGEPDGYTF
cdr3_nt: TGTGCCAGCAGCTTGGCAGGGGGCGAACCGGATGGCTACACCTTC

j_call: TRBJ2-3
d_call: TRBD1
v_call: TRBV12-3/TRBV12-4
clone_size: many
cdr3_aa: CASSSGQGQRPDTQYF
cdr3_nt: TGTGCCAGCAGTTCCGGACAGGGTCAACGGCCAGATACGCAGTATTTT

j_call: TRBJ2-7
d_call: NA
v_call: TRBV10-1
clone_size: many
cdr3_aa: CASSGSYSSSYEQYF
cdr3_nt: TGCGCCAGCAGTGGGTCCTATTCTAGCTCCTACGAGCAGTACTTC

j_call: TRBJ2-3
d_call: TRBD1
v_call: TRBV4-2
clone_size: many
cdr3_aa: CASSLRQGAGDTQYF
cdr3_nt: TGTGCCAGCAGCCTTAGACAGGGGGCCGGAGATACGCAGTATTTT

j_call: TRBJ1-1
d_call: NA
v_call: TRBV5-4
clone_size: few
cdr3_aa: CASSLMGVGANTEAFF
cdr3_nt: TGTGCCAGCAGCCTTATGGGGGTCGGGGCCAACACTGAAGCTTTCTTT

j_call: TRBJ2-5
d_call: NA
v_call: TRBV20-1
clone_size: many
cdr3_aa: CSAMGVLAEEPPGAQYF
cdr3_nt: TGCAGTGCTATGGGGGTCCTAGCGGAGGAGCCCCCAGGGGCCCAGTACTTC

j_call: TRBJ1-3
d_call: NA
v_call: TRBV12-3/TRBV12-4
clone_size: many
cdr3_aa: CASSLDGRNTIYF
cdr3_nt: TGTGCCAGCAGTTTAGACGGTAGAAACACCATATATTTT

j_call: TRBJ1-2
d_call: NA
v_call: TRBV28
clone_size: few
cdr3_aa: CASSLDANYGYTF
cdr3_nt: TGTGCCAGCAGTTTGGACGCAAACTATGGCTACACCTTC

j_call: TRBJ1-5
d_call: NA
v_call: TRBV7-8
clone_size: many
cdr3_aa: CASSPYRVLNQPQHF
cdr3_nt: TGTGCCAGCAGCCCGTACCGGGTCCTTAATCAGCCCCAGCATTTT

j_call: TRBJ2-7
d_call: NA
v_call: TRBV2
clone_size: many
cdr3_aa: CASQAFPGDGSYEQYF
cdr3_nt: TGTGCCAGCCAAGCCTTCCCAGGGGATGGCTCCTACGAGCAGTACTTC

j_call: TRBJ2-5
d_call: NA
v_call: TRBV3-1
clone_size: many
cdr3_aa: CASSQVDETQYF
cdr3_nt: TGTGCCAGCAGCCAAGTTGATGAGACCCAGTACTTC

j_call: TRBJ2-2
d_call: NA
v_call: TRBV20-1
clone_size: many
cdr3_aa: CSARRLERTSTGELFF
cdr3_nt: TGCAGTGCTAGGCGATTGGAGCGAACCAGCACCGGGGAGCTGTTTTTT

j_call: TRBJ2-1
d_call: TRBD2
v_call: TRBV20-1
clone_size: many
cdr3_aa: CSASSGREYYNEQFF
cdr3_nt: TGCAGTGCTTCTAGCGGGAGGGAGTACTACAATGAGCAGTTCTTC

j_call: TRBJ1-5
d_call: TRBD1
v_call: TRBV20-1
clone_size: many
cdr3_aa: CSAPNKGAFGNQPQHF
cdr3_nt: TGCAGTGCTCCCAATAAGGGGGCGTTTGGCAATCAGCCCCAGCATTTT

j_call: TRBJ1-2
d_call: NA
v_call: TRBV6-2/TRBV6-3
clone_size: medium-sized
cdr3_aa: CASSWGQLYGYTF
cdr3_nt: TGTGCCAGCAGTTGGGGGCAGCTCTATGGCTACACCTTC

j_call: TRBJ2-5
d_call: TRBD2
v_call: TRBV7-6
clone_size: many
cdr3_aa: CASSLVAGVQETQYF
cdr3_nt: TGTGCCAGCAGCTTAGTCGCGGGAGTCCAAGAGACCCAGTACTTC

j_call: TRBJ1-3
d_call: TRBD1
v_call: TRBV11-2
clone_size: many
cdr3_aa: CASSLVGTGRLGNTIYF
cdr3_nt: TGTGCCAGCAGCTTAGTCGGGACAGGCAGACTCGGAAACACCATATATTTT

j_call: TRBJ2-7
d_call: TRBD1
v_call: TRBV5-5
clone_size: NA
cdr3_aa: CASIRTGTPYEQYF
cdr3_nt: TGTGCCAGCATCCGGACAGGAACCCCCTACGAGCAGTACTTC

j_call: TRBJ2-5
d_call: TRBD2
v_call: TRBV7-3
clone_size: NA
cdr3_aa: CASSTGTTETQYF
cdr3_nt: TGTGCCAGCAGCACCGGGACTACTGAGACCCAGTACTTC

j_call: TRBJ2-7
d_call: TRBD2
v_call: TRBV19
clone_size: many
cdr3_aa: CASSPLRGSSYEQYF
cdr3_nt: TGTGCCAGTAGCCCTTTACGCGGGAGCTCCTACGAGCAGTACTTC

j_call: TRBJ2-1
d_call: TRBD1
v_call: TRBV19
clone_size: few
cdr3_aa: CASSLRGQNVGQFF
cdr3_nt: TGTGCCAGTAGTTTGAGGGGGCAAAATGTTGGGCAGTTCTTC

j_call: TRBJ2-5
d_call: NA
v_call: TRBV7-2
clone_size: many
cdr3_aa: CASSPDEGRETQYF
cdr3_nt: TGTGCCAGCAGCCCAGACGAGGGGAGAGAGACCCAGTACTTC

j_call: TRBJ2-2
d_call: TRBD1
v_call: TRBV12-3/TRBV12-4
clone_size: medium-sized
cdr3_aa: CASSSDRGELFF
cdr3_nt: TGTGCCAGCAGTTCGGACAGGGGGGAGCTGTTTTTT

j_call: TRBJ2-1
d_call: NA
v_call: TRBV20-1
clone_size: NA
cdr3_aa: CSAPRYAELDEQFF
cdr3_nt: TGCAGTGCTCCTAGGTACGCCGAGTTGGATGAGCAGTTCTTC

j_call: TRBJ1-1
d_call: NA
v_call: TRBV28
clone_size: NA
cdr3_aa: CASSLEGLDTEAFF
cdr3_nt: TGTGCCAGCAGTTTGGAGGGGCTGGACACTGAAGCTTTCTTT

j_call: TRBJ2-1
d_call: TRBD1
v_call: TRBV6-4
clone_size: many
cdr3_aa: CASSDSGTGGNEQFF
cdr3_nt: TGTGCCAGCAGTGACTCTGGGACAGGGGGGAATGAGCAGTTCTTC

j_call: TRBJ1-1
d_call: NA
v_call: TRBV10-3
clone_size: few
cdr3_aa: CAIGRGNTEAFF
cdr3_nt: TGTGCCATCGGACGGGGGAACACTGAAGCTTTCTTT

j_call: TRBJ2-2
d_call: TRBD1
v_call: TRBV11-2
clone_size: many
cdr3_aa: CASRHITGANTGELFF
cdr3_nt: TGTGCCAGCAGACACATTACAGGGGCGAACACCGGGGAGCTGTTTTTT

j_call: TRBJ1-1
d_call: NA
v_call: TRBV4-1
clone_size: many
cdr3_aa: CASSQGRGGQNTEAFF
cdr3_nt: TGCGCCAGCAGCCAAGGCCGGGGGGGTCAGAACACTGAAGCTTTCTTT

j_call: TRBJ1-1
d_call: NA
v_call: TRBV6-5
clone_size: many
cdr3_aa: CASSYSPTDTNTEAFF
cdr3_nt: TGTGCCAGCAGTTACTCACCGACAGATACGAACACTGAAGCTTTCTTT

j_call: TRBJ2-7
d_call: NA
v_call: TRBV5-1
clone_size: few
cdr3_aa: CASSLESVYEQYF
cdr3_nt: TGCGCCAGCAGCTTGGAATCAGTCTACGAGCAGTACTTC

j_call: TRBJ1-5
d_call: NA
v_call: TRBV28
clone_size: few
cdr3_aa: CASSSPQKQPQHF
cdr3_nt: TGTGCCAGCAGTTCCCCCCAAAAGCAGCCCCAGCACTTT

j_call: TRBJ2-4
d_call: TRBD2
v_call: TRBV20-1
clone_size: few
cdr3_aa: CSVRLAGEVENIQYF
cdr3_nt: TGCAGTGTTAGACTAGCGGGAGAGGTGGAAAACATTCAGTACTTC

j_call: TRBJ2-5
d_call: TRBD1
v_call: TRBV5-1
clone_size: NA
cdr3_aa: CASSLTGTGFQETQYF
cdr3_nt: TGCGCCAGCAGCTTAACCGGGACAGGTTTCCAAGAAACCCAGTACTTC

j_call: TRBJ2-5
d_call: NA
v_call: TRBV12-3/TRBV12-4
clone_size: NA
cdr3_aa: CASRTYQETQYF
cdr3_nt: TGTGCCAGCAGAACATACCAAGAGACCCAGTACTTC

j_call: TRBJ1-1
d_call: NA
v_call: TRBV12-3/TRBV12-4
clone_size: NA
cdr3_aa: CASILTGVNTEAFF
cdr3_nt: TGTGCCAGCATCCTGACAGGTGTGAACACTGAAGCTTTCTTT

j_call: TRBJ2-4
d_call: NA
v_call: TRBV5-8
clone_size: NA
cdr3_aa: CASSLTTLAKNIQYF
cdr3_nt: TGTGCCAGCAGCTTGACGACACTAGCCAAAAACATTCAGTACTTC

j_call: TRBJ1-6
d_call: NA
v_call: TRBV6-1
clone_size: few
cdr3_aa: CASILGHGGSPLHF
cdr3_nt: TGTGCCAGCATCTTGGGACACGGTGGTTCACCCCTCCACTTT

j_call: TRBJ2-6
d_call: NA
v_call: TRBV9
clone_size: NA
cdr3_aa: CASSDRQDPGANVLTF
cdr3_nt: TGTGCCAGCAGCGATAGACAGGACCCTGGGGCCAACGTCCTGACTTTC

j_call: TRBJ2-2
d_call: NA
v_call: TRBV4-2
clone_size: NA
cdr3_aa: CASSPSEGGPSTGELFF
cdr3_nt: TGTGCCAGCAGCCCCTCTGAGGGGGGGCCTAGTACCGGGGAGCTGTTTTTT

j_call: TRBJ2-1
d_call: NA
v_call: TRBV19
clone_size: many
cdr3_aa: CASSTKQGSEQFF
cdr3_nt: TGTGCCAGTAGTACCAAACAGGGTTCTGAGCAGTTCTTC

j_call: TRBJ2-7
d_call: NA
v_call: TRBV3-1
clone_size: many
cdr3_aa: CASSQDKQYF
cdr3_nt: TGTGCCAGCAGCCAGGACAAGCAGTACTTC

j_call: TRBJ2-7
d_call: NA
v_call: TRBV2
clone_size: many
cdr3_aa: CASATESYEQYF
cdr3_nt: TGTGCCAGCGCCACGGAAAGCTACGAGCAGTACTTC

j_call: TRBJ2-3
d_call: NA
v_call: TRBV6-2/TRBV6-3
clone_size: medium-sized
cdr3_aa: CASSSGTRRRTDTQYF
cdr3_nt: TGTGCCAGCAGTTCTGGAACTAGAAGGAGAACAGATACGCAGTATTTT

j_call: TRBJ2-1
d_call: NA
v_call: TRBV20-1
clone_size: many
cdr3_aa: CSARRVAYNEQFF
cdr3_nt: TGCAGTGCTAGGCGGGTAGCCTACAATGAGCAGTTCTTC

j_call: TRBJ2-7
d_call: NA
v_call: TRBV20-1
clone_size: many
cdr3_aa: CSARDGGAGDPYEQYF
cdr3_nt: TGCAGTGCTAGAGATGGGGGCGCGGGGGATCCCTACGAGCAGTACTTC

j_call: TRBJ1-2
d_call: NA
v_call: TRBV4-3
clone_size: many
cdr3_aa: CASSQEVDANYGYTF
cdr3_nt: TGCGCCAGCAGCCAAGAGGTGGACGCTAACTATGGCTACACCTTC

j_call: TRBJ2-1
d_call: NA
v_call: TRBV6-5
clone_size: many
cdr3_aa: CASSSPVGGRRSSYNEQFF
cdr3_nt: TGTGCCAGCAGTTCTCCAGTTGGGGGTAGGAGGTCCTCCTACAATGAGCAGTTCTTC

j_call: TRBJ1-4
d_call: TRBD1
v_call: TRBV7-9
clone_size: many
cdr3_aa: CASSLGQGAFEKLFF
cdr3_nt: TGTGCCAGCAGCTTAGGACAGGGGGCTTTTGAAAAACTGTTTTTT

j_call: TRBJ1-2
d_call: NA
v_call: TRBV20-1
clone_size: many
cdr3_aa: CSARVHSYGYTF
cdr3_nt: TGCAGTGCTAGAGTCCACAGTTATGGCTACACCTTC

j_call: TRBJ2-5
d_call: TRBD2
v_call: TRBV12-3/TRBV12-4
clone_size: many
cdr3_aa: CASKRPGLAGAETQYF
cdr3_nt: TGTGCCAGCAAAAGGCCGGGACTAGCGGGAGCAGAGACCCAGTACTTC

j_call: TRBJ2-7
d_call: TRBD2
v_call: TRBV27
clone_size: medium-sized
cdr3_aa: CASSYKREGYEQYF
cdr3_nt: TGTGCCAGCAGTTACAAGCGGGAGGGATACGAGCAGTACTTC

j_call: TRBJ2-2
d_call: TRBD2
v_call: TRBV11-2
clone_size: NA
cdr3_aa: CASIPGVGTSGRITGKLFF
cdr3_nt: TGTGCCAGCATCCCAGGGGTTGGGACTAGCGGGAGAATCACCGGGAAGCTGTTTTTT

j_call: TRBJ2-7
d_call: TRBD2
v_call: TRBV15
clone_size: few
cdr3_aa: CVTSRGTSGNEQYF
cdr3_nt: TGTGTCACCAGCAGAGGGACTAGTGGGAACGAGCAGTACTTC